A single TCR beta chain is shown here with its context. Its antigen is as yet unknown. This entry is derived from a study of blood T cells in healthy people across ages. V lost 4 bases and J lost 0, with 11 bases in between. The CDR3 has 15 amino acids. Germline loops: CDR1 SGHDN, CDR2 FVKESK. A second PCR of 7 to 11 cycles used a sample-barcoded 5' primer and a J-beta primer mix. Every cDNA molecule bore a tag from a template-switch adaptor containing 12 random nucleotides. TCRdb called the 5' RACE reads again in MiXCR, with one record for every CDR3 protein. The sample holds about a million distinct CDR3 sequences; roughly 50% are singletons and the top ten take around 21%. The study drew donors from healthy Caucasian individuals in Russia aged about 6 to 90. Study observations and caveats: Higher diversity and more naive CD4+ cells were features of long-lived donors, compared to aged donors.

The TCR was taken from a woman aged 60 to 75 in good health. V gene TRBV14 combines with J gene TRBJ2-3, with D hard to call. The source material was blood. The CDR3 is CASSPYMTSTDTQYF. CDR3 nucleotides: TGTGCCAGCAGCCCGTACATGACTAGCACAGATACGCAGTATTTT.